This note documents a single T cell receptor (beta chain) sequence. The sample belongs to a study of blood T cell repertoires in COVID-19. Measured with immunoSEQ multiplex PCR; TCRdb has only the in-frame clones, and not every one. The profile shows roughly 100,000 clones, about 80% of them singletons. CDR3 size: 14 residues. J was trimmed by 4 bases and V by 9 bases; bases with no gene match: 4. CDR1 and CDR2 from the germline V gene are SEHNR and FQNEAQ (reference sequence). The chain employs TRBV7-9 and TRBJ2-3; 13 bases are shared with TRBD2. Sequences were obtained from peripheral blood. The receptor was derived from a human donor in a cohort sampled during active COVID-19. This CDR3 reads CASGLAGASDTQYF. DNA for the CDR3: TGTGCCAGTGGACTAGCGGGGGCCTCAGATACGCAGTATTTT.